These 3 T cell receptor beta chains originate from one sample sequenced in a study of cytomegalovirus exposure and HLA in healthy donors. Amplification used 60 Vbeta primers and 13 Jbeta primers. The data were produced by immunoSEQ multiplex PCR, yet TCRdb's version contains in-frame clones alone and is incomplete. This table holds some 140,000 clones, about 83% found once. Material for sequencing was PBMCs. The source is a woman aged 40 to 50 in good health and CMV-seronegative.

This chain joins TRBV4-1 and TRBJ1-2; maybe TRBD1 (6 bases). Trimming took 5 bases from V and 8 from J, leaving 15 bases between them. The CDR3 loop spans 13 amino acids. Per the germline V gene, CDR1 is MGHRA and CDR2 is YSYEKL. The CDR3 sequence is CASSNIQGWGYTF. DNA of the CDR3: TGCGCCAGCAGCAATATTCAGGGGTGGGGCTACACCTTC.

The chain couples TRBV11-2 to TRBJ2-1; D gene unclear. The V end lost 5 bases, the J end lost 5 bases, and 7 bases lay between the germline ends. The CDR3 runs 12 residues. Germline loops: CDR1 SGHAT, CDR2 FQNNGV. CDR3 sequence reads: CASSPPNNEQFF. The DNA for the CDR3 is TGTGCCAGCAGCCCCCCCAACAATGAGCAGTTCTTC.

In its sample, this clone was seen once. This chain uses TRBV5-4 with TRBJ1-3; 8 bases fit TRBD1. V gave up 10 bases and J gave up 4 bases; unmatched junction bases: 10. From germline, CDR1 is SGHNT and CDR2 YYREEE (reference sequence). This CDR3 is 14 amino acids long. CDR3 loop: CAGQVQGGGNTIYF. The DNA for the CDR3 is TGTGCCGGCCAAGTACAGGGGGGCGGAAACACCATATATTTT.